Below, 15 T cell receptor beta chains from the same sample are listed, as sequenced in a study of blood T cell repertoires in COVID-19. Using immunoSEQ multiplex PCR, the repertoire was profiled, and TCRdb retains in-frame clones only, with some absent. This table holds around 100,000 clones, approximately 86% found once. What was sequenced was peripheral blood. The source is a man aged 45-65 years with active or convalescent COVID-19.

The J gene is TRBJ2-3, the V gene TRBV5-1, with D unclear. CDR1 is SGHRS and CDR2 is YFSETQ in the germline V gene. The V end was cut by 5 bases, the J end by 0 bases, with 7 bases between. The CDR3 length is 13 residues. The CDR3 DNA follows: TGCGCCAGCAGGGCGACTAGCACAGATACGCAGTATTTT. It codes for CASRATSTDTQYF. Complete variable domain (other parts from reference TRBV5-1 and TRBJ2-3): KAGVTQTPRYLIKTRGQQVTLSCSPISGHRSVSWYQQTPGQGLQFLFEYFSETQRNKGNFPGRFSGRQFSNSRSEMNVSTLELGDSALYLCASRATSTDTQYFGPGTRLTVL.

The rearrangement joins TRBV11-3 to TRBJ2-7; 8 nucleotides agree with TRBD1. Unmatched junction bases numbered 1, after V lost 3 bases and J lost 3 bases. CDR3 length: 13 amino acids. Germline V gene data show CDR1 as SGHNT and CDR2 as YENEEA. CDR3 DNA: TGTGCCAGCAGCTTGGGACAGGACTACGAGCAGTACTTC. It specifies CASSLGQDYEQYF. The variable domain in full, completed from reference TRBV11-3 and TRBJ2-7, reads EAGVVQSPRYKIIEKKQPVAFWCNPISGHNTLYWYLQNLGQGPELLIRYENEEAVDDSQLPKDRFSAERLKGVDSTLKIQPAELGDSAVYLCASSLGQDYEQYFGPGTRLTVT.

The chain joins TRBV11-3 to TRBJ2-7; TRBD1 aligns across 8 bases. V trimming: 5 bases; J trimming: 3 bases; junction bases outside the gene matches: 6. Germline V gene data show CDR1 as SGHNT and CDR2 as YENEEA. CDR3 length: 14 residues. CDR3 in DNA: TGTGCCAGCAGCCCACCGGGACAGGTCTACGAGCAGTACTTC. Its translation: CASSPPGQVYEQYF. Filled out from reference TRBV11-3 and TRBJ2-7, the complete variable domain reads EAGVVQSPRYKIIEKKQPVAFWCNPISGHNTLYWYLQNLGQGPELLIRYENEEAVDDSQLPKDRFSAERLKGVDSTLKIQPAELGDSAVYLCASSPPGQVYEQYFGPGTRLTVT.

This clone was found once. This chain's CDR3 is CASSPRGAKNIQYF. The CDR3 DNA reads as TGTGCCAGCAGCCCCCGGGGGGCCAAAAACATTCAGTACTTC. The chain uses TRBV9 and TRBJ2-4; weak D call: TRBD2 (6 bases). Trimming removed 4 bases at V and 1 base at J, with 9 bases between. The CDR3 sequence is 14 residues long. The germline gives CDR1 SGDLS, CDR2 YYNGEE.

The J gene is TRBJ1-1, the V gene TRBV24-1; 8 positions agree with TRBD1. The V segment lost 7 bases and the J segment 6 bases; nucleotides outside the gene matches: 6. The CDR3 covers 13 residues. Germline V CDR1 and CDR2: KGHDR, SFDVKD. The CDR3 DNA is TGTGCCACCAGCAGGACAGGGAGGGCTGAAGCTTTCTTT. Translating it yields CATSRTGRAEAFF.

Here the CDR3 DNA reads TGTGCCAGCAGCGGACAGCTCAATCAGCCCCAGCATTTT. Protein: CASSGQLNQPQHF. The chain employs TRBV12-3 or TRBV12-4 and TRBJ1-5, with D possibly matching TRBD1 (6 bases). The CDR3 length is 13 residues. V was clipped by 6 bases and J by 3 bases, with 9 bases between them.

The chain joins TRBV19 to TRBJ2-1; TRBD1 might be the D (6 bases). The CDR3 is made up of 14 amino acids. From germline, CDR1 is LNHDA and CDR2 SQIVND (reference sequence). The V end was cut by 7 bases, the J end by 4 bases, with 14 bases between. The CDR3 protein is CASKGDPPYNEQFF. For the CDR3, the DNA is TGTGCCAGTAAGGGGGACCCCCCATACAATGAGCAGTTCTTC.

This clone showed up just a few times. This chain links TRBV6-6 with TRBJ2-2, with 9 nucleotides matching TRBD2. CDR3 length equals 16 residues. Germline loops: CDR1 MNHNY, CDR2 SVGAGI (reference sequence). J lost 1 base, V lost 6 bases, and 6 bases had no gene match. The CDR3 DNA sequence: TGTGCCAGCAGGCGATCTAGCGGGGAGAACACCGGGGAGCTGTTTTTT. Protein sequence: CASRRSSGENTGELFF.

This clone was seen a single time. V gene TRBV19 combines with J gene TRBJ1-2; 9 bases are shared with TRBD1. This CDR3 spans 16 amino acids. The germline CDR1 and CDR2 sequences are LNHDA and SQIVND (reference sequence). Trimming cost V 3 bases and J 6 bases; bases outside gene matches: 11. The CDR3 protein is CASSISSGTGFNGYTF. CDR3 coding DNA: TGTGCCAGTAGTATCTCTTCCGGGACAGGGTTCAATGGCTACACCTTC.

This clone occurred once. This chain links TRBV11-2 with TRBJ2-4; 8 bases match TRBD1. CDR1 is SGHAT, CDR2 FQNNGV, per germline. This CDR3 is 14 amino acids long. The V segment lost 1 base and the J segment 8 bases; nucleotides outside the gene matches: 4. The CDR3 bases are TGTGCCAGCAGCTTAGTACAACAGGGGGACATTCAGTACTTC. This translates into CASSLVQQGDIQYF.

The chain joins TRBV29-1 to TRBJ1-2; TRBD1 agrees at 12 bases. Germline CDR1 is SQVTM and CDR2 is ANQGSEA. The CDR3 contains 13 residues. Trimming removed 4 bases from V and 7 bases from J; junction bases left unmatched: 4. The CDR3, as DNA: TGCAGCGTTGTGGGGGACAGGGGGCTTGGCTACACCTTC. Protein sequence: CSVVGDRGLGYTF. The whole variable domain, filled in from reference TRBV29-1 and TRBJ1-2, reads SAVISQKPSRDICQRGTSLTIQCQVDSQVTMMFWYRQQPGQSLTLIATANQGSEATYESGFVIDKFPISRPNLTFSTLTVSNMSPEDSSIYLCSVVGDRGLGYTFGSGTRLTVV.

This clone showed up just a few times. V usage is TRBV2 and J usage is TRBJ2-3; D possibly corresponds to TRBD2 (6 bases). This CDR3 is built from 16 residues. V lost 1 base, J lost 1 base, and 12 bases lay in between. Germline CDR1 and CDR2: SNHLY and FYNNEI. CDR3: CASSEGTGAGTDTQYF. In DNA, the CDR3 is TGTGCCAGCAGTGAAGGAACGGGAGCGGGCACAGATACGCAGTATTTT.

The chain is built from TRBV24-1 and TRBJ2-2; D perhaps matches TRBD1 (6 bases). Germline V CDR1 and CDR2: KGHDR, SFDVKD. V was trimmed by 3 bases and J by 6 bases, leaving 16 bases between them. The CDR3 consists of 16 residues. The CDR3 DNA reads as TGTGCCACCAGTGATATTCCGGGACAAGGCTCCGGGGAGCTGTTTTTT. Amino acids: CATSDIPGQGSGELFF.

This chain uses TRBV24-1 with TRBJ1-1, with 9 bases that match TRBD1. With V trimmed by 7 bases and J by 1 base, 3 bases remained unmatched. This CDR3 region has 14 residues. CDR1 and CDR2 from the germline V gene are KGHDR and SFDVKD. This chain's CDR3 is CATRRGQGNTEAFF. Here the CDR3 DNA reads TGTGCCACCAGGAGGGGACAGGGGAACACTGAAGCTTTCTTT.

This clone was observed a few times. The genes are TRBV30 and TRBJ2-1, with 8 bases identical to TRBD2. Germline assignment: CDR1 GTSNPN and CDR2 SVGIG (reference sequence). Trimming at V came to 3 bases and at J to 8 bases, leaving 6 bases not matched to a gene. CDR3 length equals 13 residues. The CDR3 region has the DNA TGTGCCTGGAGCCCGGGACTAGACCATGAGCAGTTCTTC. Translating it yields CAWSPGLDHEQFF.